The clone carrying this T cell receptor beta chain was counted ten times or more. What it binds is not known. Time point here: sample taken at primary tumor resection. CDR1 KGHSH and CDR2 LQKENI come from the germline V gene. The CDR3 extends over 13 amino acids. V was pared by 4 bases and J by 10 bases, with 16 bases between. The entry originates in a study of spatial heterogeneity in lung cancer. TCRdb reprocessed the 5' RACE reads via MiXCR and lists one record per CDR3 protein. The sample yields around 11,000 distinct CDR3 sequences, approximately 8% seen once. Findings and caveats of the study: Counts of expanded alpha and beta TCRs within tumors tracked the tumor nonsynonymous mutation count.

This receptor was obtained from a female donor with early-stage non-small cell lung cancer. This specimen was lung tumor tissue, taken at surgery. The rearrangement links TRBV18 to TRBJ2-5; possible D gene TRBD2, 5 bases. CDR3 nucleotide sequence: TGTGCCAGCTCACTAAAGGACTCTGGGAACCAGTACTTC. Its translation: CASSLKDSGNQYF.